This T cell receptor (beta chain) appears in the sequencing data of a study of blood T cells in healthy people across ages. The CDR3 sequence is 16 residues long. CDR1 and CDR2 from the germline V gene are SGHAT and FQNNGV. V was shortened by 5 bases and J by 11 bases, with 27 bases between the two germline ends. Study-wide findings and caveats: With age, beta diversity per million T cells declined roughly linearly, significantly by approximately 40. It was not possible, with unsorted PBMCs, to conclusively compare naive and antigen-experienced cells.

PBMCs were isolated at a quantity of at least 7 million per sample. As to this clonotype: The antigen remains unidentified.

A sample-barcoded 5' primer and a J-beta primer mix were used in a second PCR of roughly 6 to 11 cycles. TCRdb fed the 5' RACE reads into MiXCR, producing one record per CDR3 protein. The sample has 1.2 million to 1.5 million distinct CDR3 sequences, roughly 64% seen once. The sequence was collected from a man aged 18-30 years in good health. Sequenced input: blood. The rearrangement uses TRBV11-2 and TRBJ2-5; the D gene is possibly TRBD1 (5 bases). CDR3 coding DNA: TGTGCCAGCAGCCCCCCGGACAAACCCATAGGAAATGAGCAGTACTTC. Its translation is CASSPPDKPIGNEQYF.